This is a list of T cell receptor beta chains from one sample in a study of blood T cells in healthy people across ages. TCRdb redid the calling of the 5' RACE reads with MiXCR, one entry per CDR3 protein. The sample has fewer than 900,000 distinct CDR3 sequences, 43% seen once. Sequences were obtained from blood. The receptors originated from a woman in her sixties or seventies in good health. Both conserved end residues are part of each CDR3. Each record gives: clone size, J gene, D gene, V gene, CDR3 protein, CDR3 DNA. D genes are given only for firm matches. Clone size is not always given. Where it is, it says once, few, many or a class for expanded clones.

many | TRBJ2-7 | . | TRBV7-2 | CASSLGFSAYEQYF | TGTGCCAGCAGCTTAGGATTTTCGGCCTACGAGCAGTACTTC
few | TRBJ2-7 | . | TRBV5-6 | CASSLNRLNRVHEQYF | TGTGCCAGCAGCTTGAACCGCCTCAACAGGGTCCACGAGCAGTACTTC
. | TRBJ2-1 | . | TRBV3-1 | CASSQEGNNEQFF | TGTGCCAGCAGCCAAGAGGGGAACAACGAGCAGTTCTTC
few | TRBJ1-1 | TRBD1 | TRBV3-1 | CASSQDYRGDTEAFF | TGTGCCAGCAGCCAAGATTACAGGGGAGACACTGAAGCTTTCTTT
many | TRBJ2-3 | TRBD2 | TRBV5-1 | CASSLFGRASTDTQYF | TGCGCCAGCAGCTTGTTCGGGAGGGCCTCAACAGATACGCAGTATTTT
few | TRBJ2-7 | . | TRBV21-1 | CARERVSYEQYF | TGTGCCAGGGAGAGGGTCTCCTACGAGCAGTACTTC
. | TRBJ2-1 | TRBD2 | TRBV29-1 | CSVETLLASLNEQFF | TGCAGCGTCGAAACGTTACTAGCGTCATTAAATGAGCAGTTCTTC
. | TRBJ1-2 | TRBD1 | TRBV6-5 | CASSPDRGDGYTF | TGTGCCAGCAGCCCCGACAGGGGCGATGGCTACACCTTC
many | TRBJ2-7 | TRBD2 | TRBV25-1 | CASTGTSEAYEQYF | TGTGCCAGCACTGGGACTAGCGAAGCCTACGAGCAGTACTTC
few | TRBJ2-7 | . | TRBV20-1 | CSARAGGQNEQYF | TGCAGTGCTAGGGCCGGGGGCCAGAACGAGCAGTACTTC
. | TRBJ2-3 | TRBD1 | TRBV24-1 | CATIVPQNEKPGQGNSTDTQYF | TGTGCCACCATTGTCCCCCAAAACGAAAAACCGGGACAGGGTAACAGTACAGATACGCAGTATTTT
. | TRBJ2-1 | . | TRBV3-1 | CASSLLDLSDEQFF | TGTGCCAGCAGCCTACTTGACCTTAGCGATGAGCAGTTCTTC
few | TRBJ2-5 | . | TRBV24-1 | CATSDPDSNSETQYF | TGTGCCACCAGTGACCCCGACAGTAACTCAGAGACCCAGTACTTC
. | TRBJ2-5 | . | TRBV15 | CATSRAGARGETQYF | TGTGCCACCAGCAGAGCAGGGGCACGAGGAGAGACCCAGTACTTC
few | TRBJ2-7 | TRBD2 | TRBV12-3/TRBV12-4 | CASSLGLAGDRYEQYF | TGTGCCAGCAGTTTAGGCCTAGCGGGGGATCGTTACGAGCAGTACTTC
. | TRBJ1-4 | . | TRBV5-6 | CASSPEPGTIEKLFF | TGTGCCAGCAGCCCAGAGCCGGGTACCATTGAAAAACTGTTTTTT
few | TRBJ1-5 | . | TRBV5-5 | CASSPEVGGNQPQHF | TGTGCCAGCAGTCCGGAAGTGGGTGGCAATCAGCCCCAGCATTTT
many | TRBJ2-3 | TRBD2 | TRBV20-1 | CSASLAGDDGDTQYF | TGCAGTGCTAGCTTGGCGGGAGACGACGGAGATACGCAGTATTTT